This T cell receptor beta chain was documented in a study of identical twins. Trimming pared 7 bases from V and 10 bases from J, leaving 11 bases between. The germline V gene encodes CDR1 MNHNY and CDR2 SVGAGI (reference sequence). The CDR3 is 11 residues long. Study-level points and caveats: Twin-shared out-of-frame alpha sequences showed excess low generation probability. Where beta out-of-frame sequences were concerned, excess twin sharing was weaker.

A universal primer binding site was introduced by template switching. The final cDNA contained unique molecular identifiers. One entry per CDR3 protein, called by TCRdb with MiXCR from the 5' RACE reads. The sample contains some 710,000 distinct CDR3 sequences, around 6% of which appear only once. This clonotype was found many times. Its antigen is still unknown. The receptor comes from a man between 18 and 29 years old in good health. The sequenced material came from naive T cells sorted from blood. The chain couples TRBV6-6 to TRBJ2-1; D possibly corresponds to TRBD2 (5 bases). This CDR3 is CASTREQEQFF. In nucleotides, the CDR3 is TGTGCCAGCACCCGGGAACAGGAGCAGTTCTTC.